Listed below are T cell receptor beta chains from one sample, sequenced in a study of cytomegalovirus exposure and HLA in healthy donors. Repertoires were generated with immunoSEQ multiplex PCR, while TCRdb's copy carries only in-frame clones and drops some. The data contain roughly 100,000 clones, around 61% of them seen just once; the ten biggest clones take up around 3.5%. The sample taken for sequencing was PBMCs. These receptors were taken from a woman aged 50 to 60 in good health and CMV-seronegative. CDR3s leave out the opening cysteine and the closing phenylalanine or tryptophan.

CDR3 protein,J gene,V gene
ASRASGVSYEQY,TRBJ2-7,TRBV4-1
ASSDQGEFADTQY,TRBJ2-3,TRBV6-1
SARRTGIYNEQF,TRBJ2-1,TRBV29-1
SVEFRENEKLF,TRBJ1-4,TRBV29-1
ASRYSGSSVIGELF,TRBJ2-2,TRBV5-1
ASSLRRGGGETQY,TRBJ2-5,TRBV7-2
ASISPGAAYNEQF,TRBJ2-1,TRBV6-7
ATSRDLDRKETQY,TRBJ2-5,TRBV15
ASSYVGRSTDTQY,TRBJ2-3,TRBV6-6
ASSQPHQQDRGGEQF,TRBJ2-1,TRBV4-1
ASSQPGQGPNEQF,TRBJ2-1,TRBV4-1
ASSEDWATGGEYTDTQY,TRBJ2-3,TRBV6-1
ARQGYGEQF,TRBJ2-1,TRBV30
ASSQGSQPQH,TRBJ1-5,TRBV19
ASSLVPALSGGLRETQY,TRBJ2-5,TRBV7-2
AIRGQVHSGNTIY,TRBJ1-3,TRBV10-3
ASSPWATAINEQF,TRBJ2-1,TRBV7-3
ASSLGQGNYGYT,TRBJ1-2,TRBV5-8
ASSDSGGIYNEQF,TRBJ2-1,TRBV6-4
ATSRLLAGRRDEQF,TRBJ2-1,TRBV15
ASRSDRVVRYEQY,TRBJ2-7,TRBV28
ASNEARLNRPNQPQH,TRBJ1-5,TRBV6-1
ATSSLAERFNTGELF,TRBJ2-2,TRBV15
ASSPMGDSYNEQF,TRBJ2-1,TRBV18
ASSGQANEKLF,TRBJ1-4,TRBV6-1
ASSSRTSGGMLDTQY,TRBJ2-3,TRBV7-2
ASSRTSGVLVTQY,TRBJ2-3,TRBV7-2
ASSSRAGLNNEQF,TRBJ2-1,TRBV5-1
ATSRGAGQTSYEQY,TRBJ2-7,TRBV15
ASSLAGQNSPLH,TRBJ1-6,TRBV7-6
ASRRGQGARQF,TRBJ2-1,TRBV25-1
ASSLAPGGSDTQY,TRBJ2-3,TRBV5-4
SVEDHSRISYNEQF,TRBJ2-1,TRBV29-1
ASSQVDSRGYEQY,TRBJ2-7,TRBV4-3
ASSVGTGPPFNSGELF,TRBJ2-2,TRBV9
ASSQDAGVSYEQY,TRBJ2-7,TRBV4-1
ASSPTLGRVNEQY,TRBJ2-7,TRBV11-2
ASSLEGAGGYT,TRBJ1-2,TRBV11-3
SVVKVAGPGSGANVLT,TRBJ2-6,TRBV29-1
ASSLGQRNTEAF,TRBJ1-1,TRBV5-8
ASSVGRDYGYT,TRBJ1-2,TRBV9
ASSVAGGPIETQY,TRBJ2-5,TRBV9
ASSYIAGGMTDTQY,TRBJ2-3,TRBV5-1
AISESPREVPNEQF,TRBJ2-1,TRBV10-3
ASSVSGGMDTQY,TRBJ2-3,TRBV5-1
AIRSDRAGNEQF,TRBJ2-1,TRBV10-3
ASSLGQFTLAQY,TRBJ2-7,TRBV5-6
AISGGRDRASDTQY,TRBJ2-3,TRBV10-3
SGGDNEKLF,TRBJ1-4,TRBV29-1
ASSETGAGRGNEKLF,TRBJ1-4,TRBV10-2
ASSGGRLSYEQY,TRBJ2-7,TRBV11-3
ASSQGGLRYNSPLH,TRBJ1-6,TRBV4-1